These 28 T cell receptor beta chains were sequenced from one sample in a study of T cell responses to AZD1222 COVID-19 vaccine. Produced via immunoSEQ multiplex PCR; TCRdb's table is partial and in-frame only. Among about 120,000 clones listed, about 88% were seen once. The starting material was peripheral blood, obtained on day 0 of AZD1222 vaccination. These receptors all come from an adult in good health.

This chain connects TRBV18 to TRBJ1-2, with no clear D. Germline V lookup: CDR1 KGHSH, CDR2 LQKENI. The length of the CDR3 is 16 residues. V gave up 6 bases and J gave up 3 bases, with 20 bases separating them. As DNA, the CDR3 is TGTGCCAGCTCGAAACGGGTGGGAGTAGCTGACTATGGCTACACCTTC. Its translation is CASSKRVGVADYGYTF.

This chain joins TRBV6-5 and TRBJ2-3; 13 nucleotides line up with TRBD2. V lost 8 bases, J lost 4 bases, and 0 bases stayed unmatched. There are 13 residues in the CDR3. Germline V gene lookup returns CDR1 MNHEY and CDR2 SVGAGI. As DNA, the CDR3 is TGTGCCAGCGGGACTAGCGGGGCAGATACGCAGTATTTT. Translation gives CASGTSGADTQYF.

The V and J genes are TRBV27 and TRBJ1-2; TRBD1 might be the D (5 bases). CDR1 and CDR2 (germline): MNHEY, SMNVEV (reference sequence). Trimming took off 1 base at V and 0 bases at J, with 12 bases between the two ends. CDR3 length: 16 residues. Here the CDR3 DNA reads TGTGCCAGCAGTTTATTGCCAGGGAGATCTAACTATGGCTACACCTTC. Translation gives CASSLLPGRSNYGYTF.

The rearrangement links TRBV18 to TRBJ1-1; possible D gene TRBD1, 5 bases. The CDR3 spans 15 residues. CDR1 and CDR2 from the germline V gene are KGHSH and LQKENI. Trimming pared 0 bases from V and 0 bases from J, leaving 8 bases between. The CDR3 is CASSPPTTVNTEAFF. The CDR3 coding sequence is TGTGCCAGCTCACCACCGACGACAGTGAACACTGAAGCTTTCTTT.

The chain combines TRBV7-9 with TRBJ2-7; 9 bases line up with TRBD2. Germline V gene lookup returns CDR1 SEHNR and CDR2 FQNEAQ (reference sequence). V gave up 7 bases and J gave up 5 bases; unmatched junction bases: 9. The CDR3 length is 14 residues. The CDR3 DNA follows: TGTGCCAGCAAACCGGGGGTAGCGGGAGACGAGCAGTACTTC. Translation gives CASKPGVAGDEQYF.

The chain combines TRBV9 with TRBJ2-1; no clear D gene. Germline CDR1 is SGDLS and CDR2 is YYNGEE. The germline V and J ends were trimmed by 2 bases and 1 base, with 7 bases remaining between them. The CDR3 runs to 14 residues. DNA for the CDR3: TGTGCCAGCAGCGTGGATTTATCCTACAATGAGCAGTTCTTC. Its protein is CASSVDLSYNEQFF.

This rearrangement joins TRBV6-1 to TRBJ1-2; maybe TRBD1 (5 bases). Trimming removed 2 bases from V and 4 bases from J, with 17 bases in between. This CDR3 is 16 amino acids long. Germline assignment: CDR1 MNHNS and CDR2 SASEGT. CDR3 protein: CASSELKFQGGYGYTF. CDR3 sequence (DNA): TGTGCCAGCAGTGAACTGAAGTTTCAGGGCGGCTATGGCTACACCTTC.

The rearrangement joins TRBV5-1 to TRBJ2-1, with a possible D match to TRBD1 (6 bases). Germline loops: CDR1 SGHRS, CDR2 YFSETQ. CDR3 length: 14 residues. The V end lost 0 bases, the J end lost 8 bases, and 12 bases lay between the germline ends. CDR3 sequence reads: CASSLATGFDEQFF. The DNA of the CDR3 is TGCGCCAGCAGCTTGGCCACAGGGTTTGATGAGCAGTTCTTC.

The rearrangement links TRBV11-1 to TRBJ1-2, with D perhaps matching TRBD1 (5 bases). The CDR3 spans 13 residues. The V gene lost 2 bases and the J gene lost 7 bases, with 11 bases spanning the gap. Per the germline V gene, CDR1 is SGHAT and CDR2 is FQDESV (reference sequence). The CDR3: CASSLWQGAGYTF. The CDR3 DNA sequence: TGTGCCAGCAGCTTATGGCAGGGAGCTGGCTACACCTTC.

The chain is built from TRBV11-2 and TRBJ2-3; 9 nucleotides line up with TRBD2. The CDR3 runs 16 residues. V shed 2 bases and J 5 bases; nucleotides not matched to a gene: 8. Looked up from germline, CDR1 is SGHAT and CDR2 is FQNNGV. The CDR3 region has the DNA TGTGCCAGCAGCTTAACCGGGACTAGCCAGGGAGATACGCAGTATTTT. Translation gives CASSLTGTSQGDTQYF.

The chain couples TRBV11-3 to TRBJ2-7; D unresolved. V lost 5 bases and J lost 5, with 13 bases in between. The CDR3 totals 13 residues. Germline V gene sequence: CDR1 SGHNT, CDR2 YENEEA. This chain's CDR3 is CASSSRLSHEQYF. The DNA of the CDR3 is TGTGCCAGCAGCAGCAGACTGAGCCACGAGCAGTACTTC.

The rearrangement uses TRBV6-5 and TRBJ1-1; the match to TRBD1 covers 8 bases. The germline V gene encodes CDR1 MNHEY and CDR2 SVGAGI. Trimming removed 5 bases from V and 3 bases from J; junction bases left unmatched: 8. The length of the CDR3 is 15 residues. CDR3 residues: CASSQGAPGDTEAFF. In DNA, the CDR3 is TGTGCCAGCAGTCAGGGGGCCCCGGGAGACACTGAAGCTTTCTTT.

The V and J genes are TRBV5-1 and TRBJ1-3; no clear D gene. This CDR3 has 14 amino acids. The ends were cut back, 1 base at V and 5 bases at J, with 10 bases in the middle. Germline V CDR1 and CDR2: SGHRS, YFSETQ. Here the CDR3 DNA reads TGCGCCAGCAGCTTGAATAGCGCCAGAAACACCATATATTTT. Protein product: CASSLNSARNTIYF.

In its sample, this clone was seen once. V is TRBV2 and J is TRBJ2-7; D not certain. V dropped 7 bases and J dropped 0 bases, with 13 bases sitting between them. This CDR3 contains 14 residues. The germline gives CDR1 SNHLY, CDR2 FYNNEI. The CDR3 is CASMRSGRSYEQYF. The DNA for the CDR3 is TGTGCCAGCATGAGGTCGGGCCGCTCCTACGAGCAGTACTTC. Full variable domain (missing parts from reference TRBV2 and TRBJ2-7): EPEVTQTPSHQVTQMGQEVILRCVPISNHLYFYWYRQILGQKVEFLVSFYNNEISEKSEIFDDQFSVERPDGSNFTLKIRSTKLEDSAMYFCASMRSGRSYEQYFGPGTRLTVT.

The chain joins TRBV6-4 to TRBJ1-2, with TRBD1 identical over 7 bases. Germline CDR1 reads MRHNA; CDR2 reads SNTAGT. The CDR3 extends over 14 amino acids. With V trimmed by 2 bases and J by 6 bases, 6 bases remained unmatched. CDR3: CASSDTNRGDGYTF. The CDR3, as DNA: TGTGCCAGCAGTGACACAAACAGGGGTGATGGCTACACCTTC.

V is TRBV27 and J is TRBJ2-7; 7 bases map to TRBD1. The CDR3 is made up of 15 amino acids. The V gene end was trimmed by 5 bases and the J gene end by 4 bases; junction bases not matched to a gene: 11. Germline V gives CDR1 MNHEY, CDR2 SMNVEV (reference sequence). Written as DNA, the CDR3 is TGTGCCAGCAGTCCTACCGGGACAGCTGTTTACGAGCAGTACTTC. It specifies CASSPTGTAVYEQYF.

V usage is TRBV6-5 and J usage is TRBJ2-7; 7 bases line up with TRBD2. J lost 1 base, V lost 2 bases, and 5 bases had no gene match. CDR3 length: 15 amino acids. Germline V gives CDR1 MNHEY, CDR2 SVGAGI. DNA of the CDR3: TGTGCCAGCAGTTACCAGTCTAGCGGTTCCTACGAGCAGTACTTC. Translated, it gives CASSYQSSGSYEQYF.

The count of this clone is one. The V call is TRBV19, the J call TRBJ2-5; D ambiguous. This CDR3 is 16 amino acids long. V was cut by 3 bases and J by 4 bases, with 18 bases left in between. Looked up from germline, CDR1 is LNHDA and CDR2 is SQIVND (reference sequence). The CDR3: CASSMGPAVLGETQYF. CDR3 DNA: TGTGCCAGTAGTATGGGCCCGGCAGTCCTGGGAGAGACCCAGTACTTC.

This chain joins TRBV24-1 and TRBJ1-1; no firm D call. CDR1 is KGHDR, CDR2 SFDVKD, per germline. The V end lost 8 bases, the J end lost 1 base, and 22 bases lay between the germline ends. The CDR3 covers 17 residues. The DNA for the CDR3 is TGTGCCACCAACCGCGGCCGGGCCCTCCTGCGGAACACTGAAGCTTTCTTT. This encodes CATNRGRALLRNTEAFF.

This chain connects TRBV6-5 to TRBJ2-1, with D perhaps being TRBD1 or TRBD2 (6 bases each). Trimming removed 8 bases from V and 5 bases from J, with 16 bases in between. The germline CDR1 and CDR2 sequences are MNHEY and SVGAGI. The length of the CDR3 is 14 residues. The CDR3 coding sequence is TGTGCCAGCCGGGGGACCGACAGGAACAATGAGCAGTTCTTC. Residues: CASRGTDRNNEQFF.

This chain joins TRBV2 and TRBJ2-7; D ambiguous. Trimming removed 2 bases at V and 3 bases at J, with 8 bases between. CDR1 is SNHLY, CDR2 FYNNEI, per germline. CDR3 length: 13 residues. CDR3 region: CASSESWNYEQYF. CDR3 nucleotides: TGTGCCAGCAGTGAATCGTGGAACTACGAGCAGTACTTC.

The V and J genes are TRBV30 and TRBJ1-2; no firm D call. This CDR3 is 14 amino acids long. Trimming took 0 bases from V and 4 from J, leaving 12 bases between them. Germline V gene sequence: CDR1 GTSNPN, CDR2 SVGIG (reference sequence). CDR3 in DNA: TGTGCCTGGAGTGTGAGCAGGTCCGTCTATGGCTACACCTTC. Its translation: CAWSVSRSVYGYTF.

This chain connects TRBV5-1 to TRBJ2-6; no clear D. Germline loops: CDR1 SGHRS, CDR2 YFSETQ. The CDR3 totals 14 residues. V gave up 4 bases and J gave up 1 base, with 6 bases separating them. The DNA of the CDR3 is TGCGCCAGCAGCCCAGAGTCTGGGGCCAACGTCCTGACTTTC. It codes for CASSPESGANVLTF.

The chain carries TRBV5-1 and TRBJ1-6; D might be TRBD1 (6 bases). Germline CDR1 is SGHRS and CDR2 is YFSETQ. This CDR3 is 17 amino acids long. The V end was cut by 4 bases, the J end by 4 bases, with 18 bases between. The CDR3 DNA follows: TGCGCCAGCAGCGAGGGACACCTGAATGGGTATAATTCACCCCTCCACTTT. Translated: CASSEGHLNGYNSPLHF.

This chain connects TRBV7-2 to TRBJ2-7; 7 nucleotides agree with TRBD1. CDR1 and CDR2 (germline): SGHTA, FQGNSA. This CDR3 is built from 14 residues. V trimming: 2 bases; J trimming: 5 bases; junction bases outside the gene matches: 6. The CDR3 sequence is CASSLTRGQDEQYF. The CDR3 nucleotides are TGTGCCAGCAGCTTAACGAGAGGACAGGACGAGCAGTACTTC.

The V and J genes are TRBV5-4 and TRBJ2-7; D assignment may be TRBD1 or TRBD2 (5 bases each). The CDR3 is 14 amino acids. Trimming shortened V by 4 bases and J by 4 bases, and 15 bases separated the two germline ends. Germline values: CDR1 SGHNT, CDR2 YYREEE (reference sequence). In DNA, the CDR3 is TGTGCCAGCAGCCCCGGTTGGGGACCATACGAGCAGTACTTC. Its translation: CASSPGWGPYEQYF.

The CDR3, as DNA: TGTGCCAGCAGCCTGGGACTGGTAGAGCAGTTCTTC. Protein product: CASSLGLVEQFF. This chain joins TRBV7-9 and TRBJ2-1, with D possibly matching TRBD2 (6 bases). The CDR3 is 12 amino acids. Germline lookup yields CDR1 SEHNR and CDR2 FQNEAQ (reference sequence). V dropped 5 bases and J dropped 10 bases, with 12 bases sitting between them.

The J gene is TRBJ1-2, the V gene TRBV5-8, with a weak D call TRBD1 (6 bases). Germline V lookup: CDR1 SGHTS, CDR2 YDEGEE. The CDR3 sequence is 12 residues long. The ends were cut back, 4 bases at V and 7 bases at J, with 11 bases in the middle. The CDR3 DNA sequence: TGTGCCAGCAGCACCATCAGGGGTGGCTACACCTTC. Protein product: CASSTIRGGYTF.